Each of the 20 T cell receptor beta chains below was sequenced from the same sample in a study of post-analysis software for immune sequencing data. Study-level findings and limits: When patients were compared with controls, four or five TRBV segments were more frequent, TRBV5-6, TRBV5-1 and TRBV20-1 among them.

Prepared TCR beta cDNA libraries contained unique molecular identifiers. TCRdb reprocessed the PCR reads via MiXCR and lists one record per CDR3 protein. The sample contains hundreds of thousands of distinct CDR3 sequences, 35% to 45% of which appear only once. No antigen has been assigned to these receptors. Sequenced material: blood. These TCRs come from a girl aged 5-17 years with multiple sclerosis.

This clonotype was counted once. A single base separates this from a much larger clone, so it may be a read error. The chain is built from TRBV20-1 and TRBJ2-3, with D possibly matching TRBD2 (6 bases). Germline CDR1 reads DFQATT; CDR2 reads SNEGSKA (reference sequence). The CDR3 contains 12 residues. CDR3 nucleotide sequence: TGCAGTGCTCCTTGGACTACAGATGCGCAGTATTTT. Amino acids: CSAPWTTDAQYF.

The V call is TRBV29-1, the J call TRBJ2-7; no firm D call. With the DNA end fitting TRBJ2-5 better, the J assignment may be wrong. This CDR3 comprises 15 residues. Germline assignment: CDR1 SQVTM and CDR2 ANQGSEA. The CDR3 here is CSARSPFRTERTQYF. CDR3 coding DNA: TGCAGCGCCCGAAGCCCCTTTAGGACCGAGCGGACCCAGTACTTC.

The chain links TRBV15 to TRBJ2-7, with D possibly being TRBD1 or TRBD2 (5 bases each). This CDR3 comprises 15 residues. From germline, CDR1 is LNHNV and CDR2 YYDKDF (reference sequence). V was pared by 1 base and J by 0 bases, with 10 bases between. CDR3 protein: CATSRGTGPSYEQYF. The CDR3 DNA reads TGTGCCACCAGCAGAGGGACGGGGCCCTCCTACGAGCAGTACTTC.

This clonotype was found many times. J is TRBJ1-2 and V is TRBV5-1; D is possibly TRBD1 (5 bases). The length of the CDR3 is 14 residues. V lost 0 bases, J lost 13 bases, and 19 bases lay in between. The germline V gene has CDR1 SGHRS and CDR2 YFSETQ. The DNA for the CDR3 is TGCGCCAGCAGCTTGGTAGGGTTCAGGGAGCCCGGCACCTTC. This encodes CASSLVGFREPGTF.

The rearrangement links TRBV12-3 or TRBV12-4 to TRBJ2-3, with TRBD2 as a possible D gene (6 bases). The CDR3 extends over 14 amino acids. The germline V and J ends were trimmed by 3 bases and 11 bases, with 18 bases remaining between them. CDR3 sequence (DNA): TGTGCCAGCAGTTTTAGAGGCGGGAACAGCGAGCAGTATTTT. It specifies CASSFRGGNSEQYF.

The chain combines TRBV29-1 with TRBJ2-4; D might be TRBD1 (6 bases). The closer fit of TRBJ2-7 to the DNA end suggests the J call may be wrong. The CDR3 length is 13 residues. Germline assignment: CDR1 SQVTM and CDR2 ANQGSEA. For the CDR3, the DNA is TGCAGCGTCCTAAAGGACAGCAAATACGAGCAGTACTTC. It encodes CSVLKDSKYEQYF.

Only a few counts were recorded for this clonotype. This clone may be a read error of a much larger clone one base away. The genes are TRBV10-2 and TRBJ2-5, with D possibly matching TRBD2 (6 bases). The J call may be wrong; the DNA end is better matched by TRBJ2-7. The CDR3 has 16 amino acids. CDR1 WSHSY and CDR2 SAAADI come from the germline V gene. This chain's CDR3 is CASSEGAGGVFYEQYF. As DNA, the CDR3 is TGCGCCAGCAGTGAGGGTGCGGGCGGGGTGTTCTACGAGCAGTACTTC.

This clonotype occurred a few times. The chain joins TRBV6-2 or TRBV6-3 to TRBJ1-5; tentatively, D is TRBD1 (6 bases). The CDR3 is 17 amino acids. V lost 3 bases to trimming and J lost 7 bases, with 22 bases between them. The V gene's germline CDR1 is MNHEY and CDR2 SVGEGT. The CDR3 spells CASSYITLRGGGQPQHF. CDR3 sequence (DNA): TGTGCCAGCAGTTATATTACCCTGAGGGGGGGCGGGCAGCCCCAGCATTTT.

J is TRBJ1-3 and V is TRBV12-3 or TRBV12-4; D might be TRBD1 (6 bases). CDR3 length: 15 amino acids. V gave up 3 bases and J gave up 4 bases, with 13 bases separating them. As DNA, the CDR3 is TGTGCCAGCAGTTTGAACAGGGTGTCGGGAAACACCATATATTTT. Its translation: CASSLNRVSGNTIYF.

In its sample, this clonotype was seen many times. CDR3 sequence reads: CASRQGAYNEQFF. Here the CDR3 DNA reads TGTGCCAGCCGACAGGGTGCTTACAATGAGCAGTTCTTC. The chain links TRBV2 to TRBJ2-1; 7 bases match TRBD1. Germline V gene data show CDR1 as SNHLY and CDR2 as FYNNEI. V was clipped by 8 bases and J by 4 bases; unmatched bases: 5. This CDR3 is built from 13 residues.

This clonotype came up many times. The chain combines TRBV7-2 with TRBJ2-1; 8 nucleotides match TRBD2. Unmatched junction bases numbered 6, after V lost 4 bases and J lost 7 bases. CDR1 and CDR2 (germline): SGHTA, FQGNSA. The CDR3 covers 14 residues. Here the CDR3 DNA reads TGTGCCAGCAGCTCCCGGGGGGGAGGAAATGAGCAGTTCTTC. Encoded protein: CASSSRGGGNEQFF.

This clonotype came up a few times. The chain uses TRBV12-3 or TRBV12-4 and TRBJ1-5; 8 positions match TRBD1. V shed 4 bases, J shed 4 bases, and the junction held 3 bases outside the gene matches. The length of the CDR3 is 14 residues. CDR3: CASSWRTGNQPQHF. The CDR3 DNA sequence: TGTGCCAGCAGTTGGCGGACAGGGAATCAGCCCCAGCATTTT.

This sequence joins TRBV7-8 and TRBJ1-6, with 8 bases fitting TRBD1. CDR3 size: 15 residues. CDR1 is SGHVS and CDR2 is FQNEAQ in the germline V gene. V lost 5 bases, J lost 7 bases, and 7 bases stayed unmatched. The CDR3 is CASSLNRGSNSPLHF. The CDR3 nucleotides are TGTGCCAGCAGCCTGAACAGGGGGTCAAATTCACCCCTCCACTTT.

For this clonotype: A clone one base away is much larger, so this may be a read error. The chain links TRBV15 to TRBJ1-2, with 7 bases fitting TRBD1. Per the germline V gene, CDR1 is LNHNV and CDR2 is YYDKDF (reference sequence). This CDR3 contains 14 residues. The V gene end was trimmed by 1 base and the J gene end by 8 bases; junction bases not matched to a gene: 7. The CDR3 reads CATSRGRNRGGYTF. The CDR3, as DNA: TGTGCCACCAGCAGAGGCAGGAACAGGGGAGGCTACACCTTC.

The J gene is TRBJ2-3, the V gene TRBV7-9, with 11 bases lining up with TRBD2. This CDR3 spans 20 amino acids. V gave up 4 bases and J gave up 0 bases; unmatched junction bases: 15. In germline, CDR1 is SEHNR, CDR2 FQNEAQ (reference sequence). The chain's CDR3 is CASSWGRWLAGGVSTDTQYF. DNA for the CDR3: TGTGCCAGCAGCTGGGGCCGATGGCTAGCGGGGGGCGTGAGCACAGATACGCAGTATTTT.

This clonotype was recorded at least ten times. The V and J genes are TRBV5-1 and TRBJ2-1, with D perhaps assigned TRBD1 or TRBD2 (5 bases each). CDR1 and CDR2 from the germline V gene are SGHRS and YFSETQ. This CDR3 is built from 12 residues. V lost 4 bases, J lost 15 bases, and 17 bases lay in between. Written as DNA, the CDR3 is TGCGCCAGCAGCGGGTCGGGGCATTTAGCGTTCTTC. Protein sequence: CASSGSGHLAFF.

The J gene is TRBJ2-3, the V gene TRBV5-1; D is perhaps TRBD2 (6 bases). The V and J ends lost 0 bases and 1 base respectively, with 15 bases between them. Germline CDR1 is SGHRS and CDR2 is YFSETQ. The CDR3 length is 17 residues. The CDR3 DNA is TGCGCCAGCAGCTTGGAGCCGGGGGTATTAGGCACAGATACGCAGTATTTT. This sequence encodes CASSLEPGVLGTDTQYF.

This clonotype was seen repeatedly, ten times or more. The chain joins TRBV7-2 to TRBJ2-3; no definite D call. The CDR3 runs to 13 residues. Trimming removed 1 base from V and 2 bases from J, with 4 bases in between. CDR1 and CDR2 (germline): SGHTA, FQGNSA. The chain's CDR3 is CASSLGATDTQYF. Here the CDR3 DNA reads TGTGCCAGCAGCTTAGGAGCCACAGATACGCAGTATTTT.

This clonotype has ten or more counts. The rearrangement joins TRBV6-6 to TRBJ2-1; D gene uncertain. In germline, CDR1 is MNHNY, CDR2 SVGAGI (reference sequence). Trimming cost V 6 bases and J 5 bases, with 11 bases left between them. The CDR3 spans 13 residues. The CDR3 region has the DNA TGTGCCAGCAGCCCCCGCATCGACAATGAGCAGTTCTTC. It codes for CASSPRIDNEQFF.

This chain links TRBV29-1 with TRBJ2-7; TRBD2 matches at 12 bases. The CDR3 is made up of 14 amino acids. V lost 6 bases to trimming and J lost 3 bases; unmatched junction nucleotides: 6. Per germline, CDR1 SQVTM and CDR2 ANQGSEA. CDR3 bases: TGCAGCGTGGTCGGACTAGCGGGAATCTACGAGCAGTACTTC. Encoded protein: CSVVGLAGIYEQYF.